Presented here are 14 T cell receptor beta chains from one specimen sequenced in a study of control samples from healthy donors and cancer patients. Profiled with immunoSEQ multiplex PCR; TCRdb holds only in-frame clones, not every one. The table includes approximately 79,000 clones, approximately 89% detected once. Source material: blood. These receptors were obtained from a man between 50 and 59 years old in good health.

Here the CDR3 DNA reads TGTGCCAGCAGCCAAGACTCCAGCGGGGGTCTTTCCTACGAGCAGTACTTC. The encoded protein is CASSQDSSGGLSYEQYF. The rearrangement uses TRBV3-1 (or the pseudogene TRBV3-2) and TRBJ2-7; 8 bases match TRBD2. The CDR3 spans 17 residues. CDR1 and CDR2 from the germline V gene are LGHDT and YNNKEL (reference sequence). The ends lost 0 bases at V and 1 base at J; junction bases unmatched: 8.

The CDR3 loop reads CAWGQGSSGNTIYF. In nucleotides, the CDR3 is TGTGCCTGGGGACAGGGTAGCTCTGGAAACACCATATATTTT. V is TRBV30 and J is TRBJ1-3; the match to TRBD1 covers 8 bases. This CDR3 comprises 14 residues. Trimming took 5 bases from V and 0 from J; bases not matched to a gene: 3. Germline V gene lookup returns CDR1 GTSNPN and CDR2 SVGIG (reference sequence). The whole variable domain, remainder taken from reference TRBV30 and TRBJ1-3, is SQTIHQWPATLVQPVGSPLSLECTVEGTSNPNLYWYRQAAGRGLQLLFYSVGIGQISSEVPQNLSASRPQDRQFILSSKKLLLSDSGFYLCAWGQGSSGNTIYFGEGSWLTVV.

The chain uses TRBV6-5 and TRBJ1-4; 7 bases align to TRBD1. Per germline, CDR1 MNHEY and CDR2 SVGAGI. The CDR3 length is 13 residues. J gave up 11 bases and V 8 bases, and 11 bases lay outside the gene matches. The CDR3 here is CASGTVQVGKLFF. In nucleotides, the CDR3 is TGTGCCAGCGGGACAGTGCAGGTTGGGAAACTGTTTTTT.

This clone was observed a single time. The chain combines TRBV4-2 with TRBJ1-4; D gene ambiguous. CDR3 length equals 18 residues. Per the germline V gene, CDR1 is LGHNA and CDR2 is YNFKEQ. The ends were cut back, 0 bases at V and 0 bases at J, with 14 bases in the middle. The CDR3 DNA reads as TGTGCCAGCAGCCAAGAACGACAAGGCCTACCAACTAATGAAAAACTGTTTTTT. This sequence encodes CASSQERQGLPTNEKLFF.

The chain recombines TRBV7-6 with TRBJ2-7, with unresolved D. V was trimmed by 4 bases and J by 1 base, leaving 8 bases between them. Germline V lookup: CDR1 SGHVS, CDR2 FNYEAQ. This CDR3 spans 13 amino acids. The CDR3 sequence is CASSSLSSYEQYF. The DNA for the CDR3 is TGTGCCAGCAGCTCCCTAAGTTCCTACGAGCAGTACTTC.

V and J are TRBV15 and TRBJ2-3; 8 bases are a match to TRBD2. Germline V gives CDR1 LNHNV, CDR2 YYDKDF (reference sequence). The CDR3 consists of 17 residues. V lost 3 bases, J lost 0 bases, and 8 bases stayed unmatched. The CDR3: CATSSGGGPFSTDTQYF. CDR3 in DNA: TGTGCCACCAGCAGTGGCGGGGGGCCTTTCAGCACAGATACGCAGTATTTT.

This rearrangement joins TRBV7-2 to TRBJ2-2; D is perhaps TRBD2 (7 bases). Between the trimmed V and J ends, which lost 5 bases and 5 bases, there was a span of 18 bases. The CDR3 runs to 16 residues. Looked up from germline, CDR1 is SGHTA and CDR2 is FQGNSA. CDR3 region: CASSPPGGRGTGELFF. The CDR3 DNA reads as TGTGCCAGCAGCCCGCCTGGGGGGCGGGGGACCGGGGAGCTGTTTTTT.

The chain recombines TRBV30 with TRBJ2-7; D possibly corresponds to TRBD2 (5 bases). V was shortened by 1 base and J by 1 base, with 8 bases between the two germline ends. This CDR3 comprises 13 residues. Germline lookup yields CDR1 GTSNPN and CDR2 SVGIG (reference sequence). In nucleotides, the CDR3 is TGTGCCTGGAGTGACGGGGTTTCCTACGAGCAGTACTTC. It yields the protein CAWSDGVSYEQYF.

The chain links TRBV28 to TRBJ2-3; tentative D call: TRBD2 (6 bases). V lost 2 bases and J 0 bases, leaving 18 bases between the germline ends. CDR1 is MDHEN, CDR2 SYDVKM, per germline. The CDR3 covers 18 residues. Written as DNA, the CDR3 is TGTGCCAGCAGTTTAAACGCCTTTGGGGGGTATAGCACAGATACGCAGTATTTT. As protein: CASSLNAFGGYSTDTQYF.

The J gene is TRBJ1-1, the V gene TRBV2; D is uncertain. This CDR3 is 14 amino acids long. V was clipped by 5 bases and J by 6 bases, with 16 bases between them. Looked up from germline, CDR1 is SNHLY and CDR2 is FYNNEI. The CDR3 protein is CASSLESGMAEAFF. The DNA for the CDR3 is TGTGCCAGCAGTTTAGAAAGTGGGATGGCTGAAGCTTTCTTT.

This clone was seen just once. The CDR3 is CASSWMGGYTF. As DNA, the CDR3 is TGTGCCAGCAGCTGGATGGGGGGCTACACCTTC. This chain joins TRBV7-2 and TRBJ1-2; D unresolved. The V gene's germline CDR1 is SGHTA and CDR2 FQGNSA. The CDR3 length is 11 residues. Trimming pared 4 bases from V and 8 bases from J, leaving 8 bases between.

This chain uses TRBV7-2 with TRBJ2-7; 7 positions agree with TRBD2. The CDR3 has 14 amino acids. The J segment lost 0 bases and the V segment lost 3 bases, leaving 2 bases of the junction unmatched. CDR1 and CDR2 from the germline V gene are SGHTA and FQGNSA. The CDR3 here is CASSFPGGSYEQYF. In DNA form, the CDR3 reads TGTGCCAGCAGCTTCCCGGGGGGCTCCTACGAGCAGTACTTC.

This chain uses TRBV7-2 with TRBJ1-1; D is ambiguous. The germline V and J ends were trimmed by 1 base and 3 bases, with 6 bases remaining between them. The CDR3 runs to 13 residues. CDR1 is SGHTA and CDR2 is FQGNSA in the germline V gene. The CDR3 DNA follows: TGTGCCAGCAGCTTAGTCACCGACACTGAAGCTTTCTTT. This translates into CASSLVTDTEAFF.

The chain recombines TRBV11-2 with TRBJ2-7, with D unresolved. Germline V gene data show CDR1 as SGHAT and CDR2 as FQNNGV. V lost 0 bases and J 3 bases, leaving 9 bases between the germline ends. The CDR3 consists of 14 residues. The CDR3 bases are TGTGCCAGCAGCTTAGATTGGACCGGCTACGAGCAGTACTTC. Translated, it gives CASSLDWTGYEQYF.